These 24 T cell receptor beta chains were all obtained from the same sample, sequenced in a study of blood T cells in healthy people across ages. With a J-beta primer mix and a sample-barcoded 5' primer, a second PCR ran about 6 to 11 cycles. TCRdb independently ran MiXCR on the 5' RACE reads; one entry per CDR3 protein. The table lists approximately 1.5 million distinct CDR3 sequences, about 35% of them singletons. The sequenced material came from blood. These receptor sequences come from a woman aged 25 to 39 in good health.

This chain links TRBV5-6 with TRBJ2-5, with D unresolved. This CDR3 spans 13 amino acids. Trimming removed 8 bases at V and 1 base at J, with 12 bases between. Germline CDR1 reads SGHDT; CDR2 reads YYEEEE. The CDR3 protein is CASLRAGQETQYF. The CDR3 DNA reads TGTGCCAGTCTTCGGGCAGGCCAAGAGACCCAGTACTTC.

The gene calls are TRBV4-3 and TRBJ2-7; 8 nucleotides agree with TRBD1. Looked up from germline, CDR1 is LGHNA and CDR2 is YSLEER. The CDR3 length is 15 residues. The V segment lost 1 base and the J segment 4 bases; nucleotides outside the gene matches: 6. This chain's CDR3 is CASSQGQGAGYEQYF. CDR3 DNA: TGCGCCAGCAGCCAAGGCCAGGGGGCCGGGTACGAGCAGTACTTC.

This clonotype was observed a few times. The CDR3 here is CAITPGNYGYTF. The CDR3 bases are TGTGCCATCACCCCGGGGAACTATGGCTACACCTTC. This rearrangement joins TRBV10-3 to TRBJ1-2; the D is unclear. The V end lost 7 bases, the J end lost 2 bases, and 8 bases lay between the germline ends. This CDR3 has 12 residues. Germline V gene sequence: CDR1 ENHRY, CDR2 SYGVKD.

The CDR3 DNA reads as TGCGCCAGCAGCTCCGAAGGGACTAGCGGGAGAGGGCCCTACAATGAGCAGTACTTC. It yields the protein CASSSEGTSGRGPYNEQYF. This rearrangement joins TRBV5-1 to TRBJ2-1; 14 bases match TRBD2. The J call may be incorrect, as the DNA end agrees better with TRBJ2-7. There are 19 residues in the CDR3. CDR1 is SGHRS, CDR2 YFSETQ, per germline.

This chain joins TRBV4-1 and TRBJ2-1; D is undetermined. The CDR3 contains 13 residues. Germline V CDR1 and CDR2: MGHRA, YSYEKL. Trimming shortened V by 3 bases and J by 12 bases, and 15 bases separated the two germline ends. In DNA, the CDR3 is TGCGCCAGCAGCCACCCCGGAGAGGCTGGGCAGTTCTTC. The encoded protein is CASSHPGEAGQFF.

The J gene is TRBJ2-3, the V gene TRBV11-3, with D maybe TRBD2 (7 bases). V dropped 5 bases and J dropped 2 bases, with 14 bases sitting between them. Germline CDR1 reads SGHNT; CDR2 reads YENEEA. This CDR3 comprises 15 residues. The CDR3 bases are TGTGCCAGCAGCCCGGGTCGGGGGGCCACAGATACGCAGTATTTT. It yields the protein CASSPGRGATDTQYF.

The chain has TRBV6-2 or TRBV6-3 and TRBJ2-7; 14 nucleotides agree with TRBD2. The CDR3 covers 18 residues. After removal of 2 bases from V and 0 bases from J, the junction contained 6 bases not matched to a gene. Germline loops: CDR1 MNHEY, CDR2 SVGEGT. In nucleotides, the CDR3 is TGTGCCAGCAGTTACGGACTAGCGGGGGGTTCGCTCTCCTACGAGCAGTACTTC. Translated: CASSYGLAGGSLSYEQYF.

The V call is TRBV11-2, the J call TRBJ2-1; 8 bases line up with TRBD2. The junction had 12 bases not matched to a gene; V was cut back by 8 bases and J by 9 bases. The CDR3 is 14 residues long. Germline-derived CDR1 and CDR2 are SGHAT and FQNNGV. CDR3 sequence reads: CASRGLVGGVEQFF. The DNA of the CDR3 is TGTGCCAGCCGGGGACTAGTGGGAGGGGTTGAGCAGTTCTTC.

This clonotype was picked up a small number of times. The chain combines TRBV7-2 with TRBJ1-1, with D possibly matching TRBD1 (6 bases). Germline values: CDR1 SGHTA, CDR2 FQGNSA. The V gene lost 5 bases and the J gene lost 0 bases, with 16 bases spanning the gap. The length of the CDR3 is 16 residues. CDR3: CASSLHTGIMNTEAFF. CDR3 DNA: TGTGCCAGCAGCCTTCACACAGGGATCATGAACACTGAAGCTTTCTTT.

The rearrangement links TRBV12-3 or TRBV12-4 to TRBJ2-7; D is uncertain. The V end lost 5 bases, the J end lost 5 bases, and 10 bases lay between the germline ends. There are 12 residues in the CDR3. CDR3 loop: CASSRTSHEQYF. The CDR3 nucleotides are TGTGCCAGCAGTCGGACGTCCCACGAGCAGTACTTC.

This clonotype occurred many times. This chain links TRBV20-1 with TRBJ2-7; a weak D match, TRBD1 (6 bases). Trimming stripped 6 bases from V and 0 bases from J, with 15 bases between. The V gene's germline CDR1 is DFQATT and CDR2 SNEGSKA (reference sequence). The CDR3 is 14 amino acids. For the CDR3, the DNA is TGCAGTGCCCAGGGGCAGGGCCACTCCTACGAGCAGTACTTC. As protein: CSAQGQGHSYEQYF.

The chain couples TRBV28 to TRBJ2-1; maybe TRBD1 (5 bases). The CDR3 is made up of 14 amino acids. V lost 6 bases and J 3 bases, leaving 12 bases between the germline ends. CDR1 and CDR2 (germline): MDHEN, SYDVKM. The DNA for the CDR3 is TGTGCCAGCAGACGCCGACAGTACTACAATGAGCAGTTCTTC. Protein: CASRRRQYYNEQFF.

With regard to this clonotype: The junction does not match germline at one end; this may be a read error. The chain uses TRBV5-1 and TRBJ2-1; 9 bases match TRBD1. Germline CDR1 reads SGHRS; CDR2 reads YFSETQ. CDR3 length equals 15 residues. CDR3 DNA: TGCGCCAGCAGCTGGCCGGGACAGGGCGGGAATGGGCAGTTCTTC. Its protein is CASSWPGQGGNGQFF.

This clonotype appeared a few times. V and J are TRBV20-1 and TRBJ1-4; D not resolved. The CDR3 is made up of 10 amino acids. V lost 2 bases and J lost 11, with 6 bases in between. Germline values: CDR1 DFQATT, CDR2 SNEGSKA (reference sequence). CDR3 sequence: CSARLEKLFF. CDR3 nucleotides: TGCAGTGCTAGACTCGAGAAACTGTTTTTT.

The genes are TRBV3-1 and TRBJ2-3, with 8 bases lining up with TRBD2. V trimming: 4 bases; J trimming: 6 bases; junction bases outside the gene matches: 12. Germline V gene data show CDR1 as LGHDT and CDR2 as YNNKEL (reference sequence). This CDR3 is 16 amino acids long. CDR3 DNA sequence: TGTGCCAGCAGCCTCCGCAGTAGCGGGGCTCGGGATACGCAGTATTTT. It translates to CASSLRSSGARDTQYF.

This chain's CDR3 is CATRRASGKSYEQYF. DNA of the CDR3: TGTGCCACCAGGAGGGCTAGCGGGAAATCCTACGAGCAGTACTTC. This chain joins TRBV13 and TRBJ2-7; TRBD2 matches 9 bases. The germline V gene has CDR1 PRHDT and CDR2 FYEKMQ (reference sequence). The CDR3 is made up of 15 amino acids. The V gene end was trimmed by 10 bases and the J gene end by 1 base; junction bases not matched to a gene: 11. The complete variable domain, with remaining parts taken from reference TRBV13 and TRBJ2-7, reads AAGVIQSPRHLIKEKRETATLKCYPIPRHDTVYWYQQGPGQDPQFLISFYEKMQSDKGSIPDRFSAQQFSDYHSELNMSSLELGDSALYFCATRRASGKSYEQYFGPGTRLTVT.

This clonotype was seen a handful of times. The chain's CDR3 is CASGRAGSYEQYF. In nucleotides, the CDR3 is TGTGCCAGCGGCCGAGCGGGTTCCTACGAGCAGTACTTC. The chain couples TRBV2 to TRBJ2-7, with D possibly matching TRBD2 (6 bases). Per germline, CDR1 SNHLY and CDR2 FYNNEI. Deletions cut 8 bases from V and 1 base from J, with 12 bases between. CDR3 size: 13 residues.

About this clonotype: This may be a read error, as it is one base from a much larger clone. The V call is TRBV7-8, the J call TRBJ2-7; 9 nucleotides line up with TRBD1. CDR3 length: 16 amino acids. Germline-derived CDR1 and CDR2 are SGHVS and FQNEAQ. CDR3 in DNA: TGTGCCGGCAGCTTAGCCCCTGGGACAGGGAGCTACGAGCAGTACTTC. Translation gives CAGSLAPGTGSYEQYF. Together with reference TRBV7-8 and TRBJ2-7, the CDR3 gives the full variable domain: GAGVSQSPRYKVAKRGQDVALRCDPISGHVSLFWYQQALGQGPEFLTYFQNEAQLDKSGLPSDRFFAERPEGSVSTLKIQRTQQEDSAVYLCAGSLAPGTGSYEQYFGPGTRLTVT.

The chain joins TRBV4-2 to TRBJ2-3; 7 bases fit TRBD1. The CDR3 contains 16 residues. From germline, CDR1 is LGHNA and CDR2 YNFKEQ. The junction had 8 bases not matched to a gene; V was cut back by 4 bases and J by 1 base. The DNA of the CDR3 is TGTGCCAGCAGCCCCGGGACAGATTTTGGCACAGATACGCAGTATTTT. This sequence encodes CASSPGTDFGTDTQYF.

This clonotype came up a few times. The chain couples TRBV7-2 to TRBJ1-2; D is undetermined. The CDR3 has 13 residues. In germline, CDR1 is SGHTA, CDR2 FQGNSA. The V end was cut by 5 bases, the J end by 3 bases, with 10 bases between. The CDR3 spells CASSPTRDYGYTF. In DNA form, the CDR3 reads TGTGCCAGCAGCCCCACTAGGGACTATGGCTACACCTTC. Full variable domain (outside the CDR3, taken from reference TRBV7-2 and TRBJ1-2): GAGVSQSPSNKVTEKGKDVELRCDPISGHTALYWYRQSLGQGLEFLIYFQGNSAPDKSGLPSDRFSAERTGGSVSTLTIQRTQQEDSAVYLCASSPTRDYGYTFGSGTRLTVV.

V usage is TRBV5-1 and J usage is TRBJ1-2; 7 nucleotides match TRBD1. V was clipped by 3 bases and J by 7 bases; unmatched bases: 6. Per the germline V gene, CDR1 is SGHRS and CDR2 is YFSETQ. The CDR3 loop spans 13 amino acids. This chain's CDR3 is CASSSTGPSGYTF. The CDR3 coding sequence is TGCGCCAGCAGCTCGACAGGGCCGAGTGGCTACACCTTC.

This sequence joins TRBV6-1 and TRBJ2-3, with D uncertain. Germline V gene data show CDR1 as MNHNS and CDR2 as SASEGT. Trimming removed 5 bases at V and 5 bases at J, with 11 bases between. There are 13 residues in the CDR3. CDR3 residues: CASSSYTEDTQYF. In DNA form, the CDR3 reads TGTGCCAGCAGTTCGTACACCGAAGATACGCAGTATTTT.

The chain combines TRBV25-1 with TRBJ1-6, with a possible D match to TRBD1 (5 bases). V was clipped by 5 bases and J by 8 bases, with 10 bases between them. CDR3 length: 13 residues. Germline-derived CDR1 and CDR2 are MGHDK and SYGVNS. The CDR3 DNA sequence: TGTGCCAGCAGTTTAAGGGGTGATTCACCCCTCCACTTT. Protein: CASSLRGDSPLHF.

This clonotype came up a few times. J is TRBJ2-7 and V is TRBV6-5; D is unresolved. Trimming removed 11 bases at V and 3 bases at J, with 17 bases between. The CDR3 is 13 amino acids. Germline-derived CDR1 and CDR2 are MNHEY and SVGAGI. The CDR3 DNA is TGTGCCTCTAAGCCCCCGGGTGGCTACGAGCAGTACTTC. This encodes CASKPPGGYEQYF.